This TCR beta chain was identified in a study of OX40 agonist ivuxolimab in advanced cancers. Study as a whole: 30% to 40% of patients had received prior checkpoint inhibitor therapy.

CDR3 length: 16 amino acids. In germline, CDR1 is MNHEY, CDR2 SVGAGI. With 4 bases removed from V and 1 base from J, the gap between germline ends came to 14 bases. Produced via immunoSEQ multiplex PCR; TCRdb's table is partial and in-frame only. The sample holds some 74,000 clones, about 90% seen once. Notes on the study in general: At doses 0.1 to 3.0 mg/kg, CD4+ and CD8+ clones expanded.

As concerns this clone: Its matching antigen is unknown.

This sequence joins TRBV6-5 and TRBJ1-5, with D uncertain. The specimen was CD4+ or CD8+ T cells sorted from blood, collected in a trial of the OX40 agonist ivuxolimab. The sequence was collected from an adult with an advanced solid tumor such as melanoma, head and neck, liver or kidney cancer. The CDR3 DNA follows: TGTGCCAGCAGTTCCACTCGGCTGGGGAGCAATCAGCCCCAGCATTTT. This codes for CASSSTRLGSNQPQHF.